The next 20 T cell receptor beta chains were all read from a single sample in a study of human T cells and chemical hapten exposure (dated by TCRdb to about 2021). The time point label, read with the paper, signifies: pre-sensitization, week 0. Explained via the paper, the treatment or condition label denotes: therapeutic diphenylcyclopropenone sensitization with weekly scalp DPC. Library construction relied on RACE. The sequencer was a NextSeq 500. The raw public data were reprocessed by TCRdb itself: fastp quality trimming at Q25, MiXCR clonotype calling, in-frame beta chains only. Every CDR3 protein is listed once, alongside the most common genes and DNA of its rows. The sample table shows about 92,000 distinct CDR3 sequences, and 8% to 10% are seen once. More than 3% of the sample is in the top ten clones. This sample comprised whole blood, obtained in connection with sensitization to the hapten diphenylcyclopropenone (DPC). The receptors shown here come from a middle-aged woman with alopecia areata. Some clones in this sample may be carry-over from other donors' samples.

This clonotype showed up many times. The rearrangement uses TRBV20-1 and TRBJ2-1, with no clear D. CDR1 and CDR2 from the germline V gene are DFQATT and SNEGSKA (reference sequence). V was trimmed by 4 bases and J by 0 bases, leaving 19 bases between them. The CDR3 is made up of 17 amino acids. The CDR3 loop is CSATLRRSLSSYNEQFF. CDR3 coding DNA: TGCAGTGCTACTCTGAGACGCTCACTCAGCTCCTACAATGAGCAGTTCTTC.

This clonotype was observed at least ten times. This rearrangement joins TRBV12-2 to TRBJ2-1; the D segment call TRBD2 is taken from the table without a DNA check. TRBV12-2 is annotated as a pseudogene. This CDR3 contains 15 residues. In DNA, the CDR3 is TGTGCAAGTCGCCGTAGCGGGGCGTCCTACAATGAGCAGTTCTTC. Translated: CASRRSGASYNEQFF.

In its sample, this clonotype was seen a few times. The CDR3 spells CASSEDRGRPQHF. The DNA for the CDR3 is TGTGCCAGCAGTGAGGACCGTGGTCGGCCCCAGCATTTT. J is TRBJ1-5 and V is TRBV7-3, with D unresolved. V lost 6 bases and J 9 bases, leaving 15 bases between the germline ends. The V gene's germline CDR1 is SGHTA and CDR2 FQGTGA. CDR3 length: 13 residues.

This clonotype was seen more than once but under ten times. J is TRBJ1-5 and V is TRBV19, with TRBD1 identical over 7 bases. The CDR3 extends over 13 amino acids. V trimming: 5 bases; J trimming: 4 bases; junction bases outside the gene matches: 2. In germline, CDR1 is LNHDA, CDR2 SQIVND (reference sequence). CDR3 nucleotides: TGTGCCAGTAGTGTACAGGGGAATCAGCCCCAGCATTTT. Amino acid sequence: CASSVQGNQPQHF.

This clonotype was counted at least ten times. This rearrangement joins TRBV29-1 to TRBJ2-5; the match to TRBD1 covers 9 bases. This CDR3 comprises 12 residues. J lost 4 bases, V lost 7 bases, and 4 bases had no gene match. Looked up from germline, CDR1 is SQVTM and CDR2 is ANQGSEA. The CDR3 reads CSAGTGSETQYF. DNA for the CDR3: TGCAGCGCCGGGACAGGGTCAGAGACCCAGTACTTC.

The table lists this clonotype with a few counts. This sequence joins TRBV5-8 and TRBJ1-6; D unresolved. The ends were cut back, 0 bases at V and 5 bases at J, with 9 bases in the middle. The V gene's germline CDR1 is SGHTS and CDR2 YDEGEE. The CDR3 extends over 15 amino acids. The CDR3 sequence: CASSLAYTNNSPLHF. CDR3 DNA sequence: TGTGCCAGCAGCTTGGCCTACACAAATAATTCACCCCTCCACTTT.

This clonotype was seen more than once but under ten times. V is TRBV12-3 or TRBV12-4 and J is TRBJ1-1; no reliable D call. The CDR3 totals 13 residues. Trimming took off 5 bases at V and 1 base at J, with 8 bases between the two ends. The CDR3 DNA follows: TGTGCCAGCAGTCTAAAAGAGAACACTGAAGCTTTCTTT. Amino acids: CASSLKENTEAFF.

This clonotype was picked up a small number of times. The chain is built from TRBV3-1 and TRBJ2-3; D gene unclear. The V and J ends lost 8 bases and 8 bases respectively, with 14 bases between them. The CDR3 runs to 12 residues. Germline assignment: CDR1 LGHDT and CDR2 YNNKEL (reference sequence). The CDR3 reads CASGDWKSTQYF. In DNA, the CDR3 is TGTGCCAGCGGAGACTGGAAGTCTACGCAGTATTTT.

At least ten counts were recorded for this clonotype. The rearrangement links TRBV2 to TRBJ1-5; 7 positions match TRBD1. This CDR3 is built from 17 residues. V was pared by 5 bases and J by 2 bases, with 12 bases of the junction left unmatched. Germline-derived CDR1 and CDR2 are SNHLY and FYNNEI. The CDR3, as DNA: TGTGCCAGCAGTCCGCCAGGGGGGAGGTCTGGCAATCAGCCCCAGCATTTT. Translation: CASSPPGGRSGNQPQHF.

The rearrangement links TRBV7-9 to TRBJ2-5; D is perhaps TRBD2 (6 bases). The CDR3 spans 13 residues. V dropped 4 bases and J dropped 3 bases, with 9 bases sitting between them. Germline CDR1 is SEHNR and CDR2 is FQNEAQ (reference sequence). CDR3 sequence: CASSSRLEETQYF. For the CDR3, the DNA is TGTGCCAGCAGCTCCCGACTAGAAGAGACCCAGTACTTC. The whole variable domain, filled in from reference TRBV7-9 and TRBJ2-5, reads DTGVSQNPRHKITKRGQNVTFRCDPISEHNRLYWYRQTLGQGPEFLTYFQNEAQLEKSRLLSDRFSAERPKGSFSTLEIQRTEQGDSAMYLCASSSRLEETQYFGPGTRLLVL.

This chain links TRBV19 with TRBJ2-3, with 8 positions matching TRBD1. CDR3 length: 16 amino acids. The germline V gene has CDR1 LNHDA and CDR2 SQIVND (reference sequence). The V segment lost 6 bases and the J segment 2 bases; nucleotides outside the gene matches: 10. The CDR3 sequence: CASRKARGQVTDTQYF. CDR3 coding DNA: TGTGCCAGTAGGAAGGCCAGGGGACAGGTCACAGATACGCAGTATTTT.

The chain recombines TRBV5-1 with TRBJ1-2; no clear D gene. With 0 bases removed from V and 4 bases from J, the gap between germline ends came to 10 bases. This CDR3 is built from 14 residues. Germline V gives CDR1 SGHRS, CDR2 YFSETQ. As DNA, the CDR3 is TGCGCCAGCAGCTTGGAGGCAGGACTCTATGGCTACACCTTC. As protein: CASSLEAGLYGYTF.

The chain couples TRBV20-1 to TRBJ1-1; 8 bases match TRBD1. The ends lost 5 bases at V and 0 bases at J; junction bases unmatched: 14. CDR3 size: 17 residues. Germline loops: CDR1 DFQATT, CDR2 SNEGSKA (reference sequence). The CDR3, as DNA: TGCAGTGCTGTGCCCCTCAGGGGGCGCGGGATGAACACTGAAGCTTTCTTT. It yields the protein CSAVPLRGRGMNTEAFF.

This clonotype was observed a few times. The chain is built from TRBV30 and TRBJ2-3; possibly TRBD2 for D (5 bases). The CDR3 totals 17 residues. V was shortened by 1 base and J by 2 bases, with 19 bases between the two germline ends. The V gene's germline CDR1 is GTSNPN and CDR2 SVGIG (reference sequence). CDR3 nucleotides: TGTGCCTGGAGTGGAGGCCTCGGGCGGGTAGACACAGATACGCAGTATTTT. Its protein product is CAWSGGLGRVDTDTQYF.

This clonotype was seen at least ten times. The CDR3 region is CASSPQRLNYGYTF. As DNA, the CDR3 is TGTGCCAGCAGCCCCCAGAGGCTTAACTATGGCTACACCTTC. The V gene is TRBV3-1, the J gene TRBJ1-2; no clear D. CDR3 size: 14 residues. The V end was cut by 4 bases, the J end by 1 base, with 10 bases between. Germline CDR1 and CDR2: LGHDT and YNNKEL (reference sequence).

The chain joins TRBV7-9 to TRBJ1-1, with 7 positions matching TRBD1. Per germline, CDR1 SEHNR and CDR2 FQNEAQ (reference sequence). With 5 bases clipped from V and 5 bases from J, the junction kept 8 bases outside the gene matches. The CDR3 sequence is 14 residues long. The CDR3 region is CASSLQGRRTEAFF. For the CDR3, the DNA is TGTGCCAGCAGCCTACAGGGGAGGAGGACTGAAGCTTTCTTT.

This clonotype was observed at least ten times. This sequence joins TRBV13 and TRBJ2-5; TRBD1 or TRBD2 may be the D gene (5 bases each). The length of the CDR3 is 16 residues. Germline CDR1 PRHDT, CDR2 FYEKMQ (reference sequence). V lost 3 bases and J 2 bases, leaving 16 bases between the germline ends. CDR3 nucleotides: TGTGCCAGCAGCTTGGGGGTTTCGCGGACACAAGAGACCCAGTACTTC. It yields the protein CASSLGVSRTQETQYF.

This clonotype came up many times. Here the CDR3 reads CASSLVVSGANVLTF. The CDR3 DNA follows: TGTGCCAGCAGCTTAGTCGTCTCTGGGGCCAACGTCCTGACTTTC. The chain is built from TRBV7-9 and TRBJ2-6; D gene unclear. CDR3 length equals 15 residues. Germline loops: CDR1 SEHNR, CDR2 FQNEAQ (reference sequence). V shed 1 base and J shed 0 bases, with 4 bases lying between them.

Of note for this clonotype: The CDR3 ends on some other residue instead of the conserved phenylalanine or tryptophan, so this is likely a read error. The chain couples TRBV10-3 to TRBJ2-5, with unresolved D. The V gene's germline CDR1 is ENHRY and CDR2 SYGVKD. Between the trimmed V and J ends, which lost 6 bases and 0 bases, there was a span of 8 bases. The CDR3 covers 13 residues. CDR3 residues: CAIRPGYQETQYY. CDR3 in DNA: TGTGCCATCAGACCAGGCTACCAAGAGACCCAGTACTAC.

This rearrangement joins TRBV25-1 to TRBJ2-7; 10 bases align to TRBD1. The germline V gene encodes CDR1 MGHDK and CDR2 SYGVNS. Trimming cost V 7 bases and J 3 bases; bases outside gene matches: 3. The CDR3 is 13 amino acids. The CDR3 is CASIRTGGYEQYF. Here the CDR3 DNA reads TGTGCCAGCATCCGGACAGGGGGCTACGAGCAGTACTTC.